What follows are 24 T cell receptor beta chains derived from one specimen sequenced in a study of blood T cell repertoires in COVID-19. Here immunoSEQ multiplex PCR was the method, and the copy in TCRdb shows in-frame clones only, minus some. Among roughly 330,000 clones listed, about 90% were seen once. The sample taken for sequencing was PBMCs or T cells enriched from blood (not recorded which). Receptors were obtained from a man younger than 45 who had recovered from COVID-19.

Many counts were recorded for this clone. As DNA, the CDR3 is TGTGCCAGCAGTTTAGTAGCGGGGACCACAGATACGCAGTATTTT. Translation: CASSLVAGTTDTQYF. The chain combines TRBV27 with TRBJ2-3; TRBD2 aligns across 8 bases. This CDR3 has 15 residues. V trimming: 2 bases; J trimming: 2 bases; junction bases outside the gene matches: 3. Germline V gene lookup returns CDR1 MNHEY and CDR2 SMNVEV (reference sequence).

V is TRBV11-2 and J is TRBJ2-2, with TRBD1 matching 7 bases. CDR1 is SGHAT, CDR2 FQNNGV, per germline. This CDR3 is 13 amino acids long. CDR3 region: CAYVGGGTGELFF. The CDR3 nucleotides are TGTGCTTACGTAGGGGGCGGGACCGGGGAGCTGTTTTTT. The whole variable domain, filled in from reference TRBV11-2 and TRBJ2-2, reads EAGVAQSPRYKIIEKRQSVAFWCNPISGHATLYWYQQILGQGPKLLIQFQNNGVVDDSQLPKDRFSAERLKGVDSTLKIQPAKLEDSAVYLCAYVGGGTGELFFGEGSRLTVL.

A note on this clone: Different DNA sequences within this sample yield the same CDR3. Here the CDR3 reads CASSLGQGSYEQYF. CDR3 DNA: TGCGCCAGCAGCTTGGGTCAGGGGTCCTACGAGCAGTACTTC. J is TRBJ2-7 and V is TRBV5-1; D might be TRBD1 (6 bases). Trimming cost V 0 bases and J 1 base, with 8 bases left between them. CDR1 and CDR2 from the germline V gene are SGHRS and YFSETQ. The CDR3 sequence is 14 residues long.

The chain links TRBV28 to TRBJ2-7, with a weak D call TRBD1 (6 bases). Trimming took off 6 bases at V and 1 base at J, with 13 bases between the two ends. The CDR3 runs to 14 residues. CDR1 and CDR2 (germline): MDHEN, SYDVKM. In DNA, the CDR3 is TGTGCCAGCAGAAGGGCAGGGGTGTCCTACGAGCAGTACTTC. Encoded protein: CASRRAGVSYEQYF.

This chain uses TRBV10-3 with TRBJ1-3; 7 bases map to TRBD1. CDR1 is ENHRY, CDR2 SYGVKD, per germline. The CDR3 is 14 amino acids. Trimming removed 9 bases from V and 3 bases from J; junction bases left unmatched: 8. The CDR3 DNA reads as TGTGCCATAACCGGGACAGTGAGTGGAAACACCATATATTTT. It translates to CAITGTVSGNTIYF.

The V and J genes are TRBV28 and TRBJ1-1, with D possibly being TRBD1 (6 bases). Germline CDR1 reads MDHEN; CDR2 reads SYDVKM. The germline V and J ends were trimmed by 7 bases and 1 base, with 13 bases remaining between them. The CDR3 contains 14 residues. The CDR3 DNA reads TGTGCCAGCATTGATGGACAGCCGAACACTGAAGCTTTCTTT. It encodes CASIDGQPNTEAFF.

This clone has only a few counts. V is TRBV7-8 and J is TRBJ1-4; no definite D call. Germline CDR1 and CDR2: SGHVS and FQNEAQ. V lost 7 bases, J lost 3 bases, and 24 bases lay in between. CDR3 length equals 18 residues. The CDR3 is CASTLRVVTSGANEKLFF. As DNA, the CDR3 is TGTGCCAGCACCTTGCGAGTTGTTACGTCGGGAGCTAATGAAAAACTGTTTTTT.

The chain recombines TRBV27 with TRBJ2-7; D may be TRBD2 (7 bases). The CDR3 totals 13 residues. Trimming pared 8 bases from V and 1 base from J, leaving 12 bases between. From germline, CDR1 is MNHEY and CDR2 SMNVEV (reference sequence). CDR3 nucleotides: TGTGCCAGCGGGGGGGGGCGGTCCTACGAGCAGTACTTC. It translates to CASGGGRSYEQYF.

The V gene is TRBV27, the J gene TRBJ2-7; TRBD2 aligns across 15 bases. The germline V gene has CDR1 MNHEY and CDR2 SMNVEV (reference sequence). The CDR3 length is 16 residues. V lost 1 base and J lost 4; bases outside the gene matches: 2. CDR3 region: CASSLYGTSGGYEQYF. DNA of the CDR3: TGTGCCAGCAGTTTATATGGGACTAGCGGGGGGTACGAGCAGTACTTC.

The J gene is TRBJ2-7, the V gene TRBV4-2; 7 nucleotides agree with TRBD1. CDR3 length: 16 residues. V shed 0 bases and J 1 base; nucleotides not matched to a gene: 6. CDR1 is LGHNA, CDR2 YNFKEQ, per germline. The CDR3 spells CASSQDPGQKSYEQYF. DNA of the CDR3: TGTGCCAGCAGCCAAGATCCGGGACAGAAGTCCTACGAGCAGTACTTC.

This clone was recorded only once. The genes are TRBV5-6 and TRBJ2-7; a possible D gene is TRBD2 (5 bases). CDR3 size: 13 residues. Germline V gives CDR1 SGHDT, CDR2 YYEEEE. Trimming stripped 0 bases from V and 6 bases from J, with 10 bases between. The CDR3 spells CASSLASGVEQYF. The CDR3 DNA is TGTGCCAGCAGCTTGGCCTCCGGGGTCGAGCAGTACTTC.

V gene TRBV5-4 combines with J gene TRBJ2-2; D not certain. Germline V gene sequence: CDR1 SGHNT, CDR2 YYREEE (reference sequence). There are 15 residues in the CDR3. The V gene lost 6 bases and the J gene lost 4 bases, with 16 bases spanning the gap. The CDR3 nucleotides are TGTGCCAGCAAACCCGACTCCCTTGGCACCGGGGAGCTGTTTTTT. This translates into CASKPDSLGTGELFF.

The chain couples TRBV11-2 to TRBJ2-5, with D perhaps TRBD1 (5 bases). This CDR3 has 15 residues. From germline, CDR1 is SGHAT and CDR2 FQNNGV. The V end was cut by 2 bases, the J end by 1 base, with 11 bases between. The CDR3 loop is CASSLLQGLQETQYF. In DNA form, the CDR3 reads TGTGCCAGCAGCTTACTGCAGGGCCTCCAAGAGACCCAGTACTTC.

This chain joins TRBV7-8 and TRBJ2-7; a weak D match, TRBD1 (5 bases). Germline assignment: CDR1 SGHVS and CDR2 FQNEAQ. This CDR3 has 18 amino acids. The germline V and J ends were trimmed by 1 base and 0 bases, with 19 bases remaining between them. The CDR3 loop is CASSLVYPRQGSSYEQYF. As DNA, the CDR3 is TGTGCCAGCAGCTTAGTATACCCCCGGCAGGGAAGCTCCTACGAGCAGTACTTC.

This rearrangement joins TRBV4-1 to TRBJ1-1; D remains unclear. V lost 3 bases and J lost 1, with 9 bases in between. The CDR3 extends over 14 amino acids. In germline, CDR1 is MGHRA, CDR2 YSYEKL. The CDR3 reads CASSQETANTEAFF. The CDR3 coding sequence is TGCGCCAGCAGCCAGGAGACGGCGAACACTGAAGCTTTCTTT.

V is TRBV19 and J is TRBJ1-2; no definite D call. Germline V gene sequence: CDR1 LNHDA, CDR2 SQIVND (reference sequence). CDR3 length: 15 residues. V was clipped by 6 bases and J by 3 bases, with 17 bases between them. The CDR3 nucleotides read TGTGCCAGTAGGAAGGGAGGCGGAAAGGACTATGGCTACACCTTC. Translation gives CASRKGGGKDYGYTF.

The chain is built from TRBV5-6 and TRBJ2-3, with 9 bases identical to TRBD1. CDR3 length equals 15 residues. Germline V gives CDR1 SGHDT, CDR2 YYEEEE. The V segment lost 0 bases and the J segment 3 bases; nucleotides outside the gene matches: 2. CDR3 in DNA: TGTGCCAGCAGCTTGGGACAGGGGGGGACAGATACGCAGTATTTT. It encodes CASSLGQGGTDTQYF.

The count of this clone is one. At one end, the junction sequence differs from germline, possibly due to a read error. J is TRBJ2-1 and V is TRBV2, with D perhaps TRBD2 (7 bases). CDR3 length: 13 amino acids. Germline V gene sequence: CDR1 SNHLY, CDR2 FYNNEI. The CDR3 sequence: CARGSGTIPKFIF. CDR3 bases: TGTGCCAGAGGAAGCGGGACAATACCAAAGTTTATCTTC. Complete variable domain (other parts from reference TRBV2 and TRBJ2-1): EPEVTQTPSHQVTQMGQEVILRCVPISNHLYFYWYRQILGQKVEFLVSFYNNEISEKSEIFDDQFSVERPDGSNFTLKIRSTKLEDSAMYFCARGSGTIPKFIFGPGTRLTVL.

This sequence joins TRBV5-4 and TRBJ1-2; 7 bases fit TRBD1. CDR1 SGHNT and CDR2 YYREEE come from the germline V gene (reference sequence). V was clipped by 1 base and J by 4 bases; unmatched bases: 1. CDR3 length equals 13 residues. CDR3 nucleotides: TGTGCCAGCAGCTTGACAGGGGTCTATGGCTACACCTTC. Translation: CASSLTGVYGYTF.

The rearrangement uses TRBV6-6 and TRBJ1-1, with 8 nucleotides matching TRBD1. Looked up from germline, CDR1 is MNHNY and CDR2 is SVGAGI (reference sequence). CDR3 length: 15 residues. V gave up 2 bases and J gave up 4 bases; unmatched junction bases: 6. Here the CDR3 reads CASSYAGGQGTEAFF. In DNA form, the CDR3 reads TGTGCCAGCAGTTACGCAGGGGGCCAAGGCACTGAAGCTTTCTTT.

The genes are TRBV12-3 or TRBV12-4 and TRBJ2-7, with 8 bases that match TRBD1. CDR3 length equals 13 residues. V lost 6 bases, J lost 3 bases, and 4 bases stayed unmatched. The CDR3, as DNA: TGTGCCAGCAGGTTGGACAGGGACTACGAGCAGTACTTC. It specifies CASRLDRDYEQYF.

J is TRBJ1-2 and V is TRBV3-1 (or the pseudogene TRBV3-2); D remains ambiguous. Germline loops: CDR1 LGHDT, CDR2 YNNKEL (reference sequence). V was clipped by 1 base and J by 0 bases, with 9 bases between them. This CDR3 is 15 amino acids long. CDR3 DNA sequence: TGTGCCAGCAGCCAAGGGGCAGTTCCTAACTATGGCTACACCTTC. This sequence encodes CASSQGAVPNYGYTF.

V usage is TRBV4-1 and J usage is TRBJ2-3; 14 bases fit TRBD2. CDR1 MGHRA and CDR2 YSYEKL come from the germline V gene. V lost 3 bases and J lost 5; bases outside the gene matches: 10. The CDR3 is 18 amino acids. The CDR3 loop is CASSHGLAGGLGGDTQYF. The CDR3, as DNA: TGCGCCAGCAGCCACGGACTAGCGGGGGGCTTGGGGGGAGATACGCAGTATTTT.

The sample holds one count of this clone. This chain joins TRBV5-1 and TRBJ2-3; TRBD2 matches 14 bases. The V segment lost 0 bases and the J segment 6 bases; nucleotides outside the gene matches: 6. The germline CDR1 and CDR2 sequences are SGHRS and YFSETQ. The CDR3 is 17 amino acids. The CDR3 region has the DNA TGCGCCAGCAGCTTGGGCCGGGGACTAGCGGGGGTTGATACGCAGTATTTT. Its protein is CASSLGRGLAGVDTQYF. Full variable domain (outside the CDR3, taken from reference TRBV5-1 and TRBJ2-3): KAGVTQTPRYLIKTRGQQVTLSCSPISGHRSVSWYQQTPGQGLQFLFEYFSETQRNKGNFPGRFSGRQFSNSRSEMNVSTLELGDSALYLCASSLGRGLAGVDTQYFGPGTRLTVL.